The rows below give T cell receptor beta chains drawn from one sample of a study of Graves' ophthalmopathy and Graves' hyperthyroidism. In TCRdb, the multiplex PCR reads were re-called with MiXCR into one record per CDR3 protein. The repertoire holds approximately 380,000 distinct CDR3 sequences, with roughly 20% as singletons. Sequenced input: peripheral blood. These receptor sequences come from a woman aged 18-29 years with stable Graves' hyperthyroidism. CDR3s include the opening cysteine and the closing phenylalanine or tryptophan. Each record gives: V gene, J gene, clone size, CDR3 length, D gene, CDR3 DNA, CDR3 protein. D genes are given only for firm matches. The size entry is marked missing in some rows and otherwise reads once, few, many or a size class.

>TRBV6-5|TRBJ1-3|-|16|-
TGTGCCAGCAGTTACCCGGGGGGGTCAGCTGGAAACACCATATATTTT
CASSYPGGSAGNTIYF
>TRBV6-5|TRBJ1-2|many|15|-
TGTGCCAGCAGGTCCATCCGAACAGATAACTATGGCTACACCTTC
CASRSIRTDNYGYTF
>TRBV29-1|TRBJ2-2|many|14|-
TGCAGCGTTGATGCAGGCTCCGACACCGGGGAGCTGTTTTTT
CSVDAGSDTGELFF
>TRBV28|TRBJ2-4|many|13|TRBD2
TGTGCCAGCAGACTAGCGGGAGGGCCTATGGAGTACTTC
CASRLAGGPMEYF
>TRBV6-1|TRBJ2-7|-|14|-
TGTGCCAGCAGTGTTGGGGCCAGACACTACGAGCAGTACTTC
CASSVGARHYEQYF
>TRBV19|TRBJ1-2|many|14|TRBD1
TGTGCCAGTAGTAAGGACAGGGATTACTATGGCTACACCTTC
CASSKDRDYYGYTF
>TRBV20-1|TRBJ2-7|many|13|TRBD1
TGCAGTGCTCACTCAGGGGGAGTATACGAGCAGTACTTC
CSAHSGGVYEQYF
>TRBV30|TRBJ1-1|many|13|-
TGTGCCTGGAGGACAAACTCGGAGGCTGAAGCTTTCTTT
CAWRTNSEAEAFF
>TRBV12-3/TRBV12-4|TRBJ2-2|many|13|-
TGTGCCAGCAACCCCAGGGGGGACGGGGAGCTGTTTTTT
CASNPRGDGELFF
>TRBV20-1|TRBJ2-5|many|14|TRBD2
TGCAGTGCTTGGACTAGCGGTTACCAAGAGACCCAGTACTTC
CSAWTSGYQETQYF
>TRBV6-5|TRBJ1-1|-|12|TRBD1
TGTGCCACCGTCAGGGGGGACACTGAAGCTTTCTTT
CATVRGDTEAFF
>TRBV12-3/TRBV12-4|TRBJ2-2|-|17|-
TGTGCCAGCAGCTCTAGACCGGGACAAACGAACACCGGGGAGCTGTTTTTT
CASSSRPGQTNTGELFF
>TRBV7-2|TRBJ2-4|many|14|-
TGTGCCAGCAGCCCGGACAGAGCCAAAAACATTCGGTACTTC
CASSPDRAKNIRYF
>TRBV27|TRBJ1-6|-|14|-
TGTGCCAGCAGTTTTTGGACAGATAATTCACCCCTCCACTTT
CASSFWTDNSPLHF
>TRBV28|TRBJ2-7|many|13|-
TGTGCCAGCAGTGGTGACAGCACCTACGAGCAGTACTTC
CASSGDSTYEQYF
>TRBV12-3/TRBV12-4|TRBJ1-2|many|13|-
TGTGCCAGCACCCCCAGGGGAGTCTATGGCTACACCTTC
CASTPRGVYGYTF
>TRBV5-1|TRBJ1-1|few|15|-
TGCGCCAGCAGCTTGGAGGGCAGGGGGAACACTGAAGCTTTCTTT
CASSLEGRGNTEAFF
>TRBV15|TRBJ2-7|-|16|-
TGTGCCACCAGCAGAGATGGGGGGCCTCGTCCCTACGAGCAGTACTTC
CATSRDGGPRPYEQYF
>TRBV19|TRBJ1-5|few|15|-
TGTGCCAGTATGAACTACAGCTATAGCAATCAGCCCCAGCATTTT
CASMNYSYSNQPQHF
>TRBV6-2/TRBV6-3|TRBJ1-2|-|13|-
TGTGCCAGCAGACCGGGACTCAACTATGGCTACACCTTC
CASRPGLNYGYTF
>TRBV12-3/TRBV12-4|TRBJ2-5|many|15|-
TGTGCCAGCAGTTTAGCGATCCGAAGGGGGGAGACCCAGTACTTC
CASSLAIRRGETQYF
>TRBV15|TRBJ1-1|many|13|-
TGTGCCACCAGCAGAGAGGCCAGCCTTGAAGCTTTCTTT
CATSREASLEAFF
>TRBV6-5|TRBJ2-7|few|15|-
TGTGCTAGCAGTTATGCGGCAGGGGGGACCTACGAGCAGTACTTC
CASSYAAGGTYEQYF
>TRBV2|TRBJ1-1|many|16|-
TGTGCCAGCAGTTGGGACAAGGCCTTAAAGGGCACTGAAGCTTTCTTT
CASSWDKALKGTEAFF
>TRBV28|TRBJ2-7|many|15|-
TGTGCCAGCAGTTACGAAACGGGTGGGACCTACGAGCAGTACTTC
CASSYETGGTYEQYF
>TRBV30|TRBJ1-1|many|14|-
TGTGCCTGGACCCTCCAGAGGGGAGTCACTGAAGCTTTCTTT
CAWTLQRGVTEAFF
>TRBV2|TRBJ1-3|many|14|-
TGTGCCAGCAAGAGGACGGTCTCTGGAAACACCATATATTTT
CASKRTVSGNTIYF
>TRBV6-2/TRBV6-3|TRBJ2-3|many|13|-
TGTGCCAGTGCCTGGCGGGACACAGATACGCAGTATTTT
CASAWRDTDTQYF